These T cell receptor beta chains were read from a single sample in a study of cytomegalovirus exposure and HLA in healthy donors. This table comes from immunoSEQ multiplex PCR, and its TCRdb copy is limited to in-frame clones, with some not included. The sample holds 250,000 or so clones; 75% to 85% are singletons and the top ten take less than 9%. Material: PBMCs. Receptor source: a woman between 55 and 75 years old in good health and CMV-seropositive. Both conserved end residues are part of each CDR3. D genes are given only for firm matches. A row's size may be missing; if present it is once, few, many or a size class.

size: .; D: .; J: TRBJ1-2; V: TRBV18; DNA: TGTGCCAGCTCACCAGTTCCAGGGGCTGGCTACACCTTC; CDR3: CASSPVPGAGYTF
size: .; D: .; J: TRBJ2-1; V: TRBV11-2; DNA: TGTGCCAGCAGCCGTAGCGTTGAGCAGTTCTTC; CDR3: CASSRSVEQFF
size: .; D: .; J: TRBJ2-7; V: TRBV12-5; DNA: TGTGCTAGTGGTTTGGTAGGGTCCGACAGGCAACAAAGGAACGAGCAGTACTTC; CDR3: CASGLVGSDRQQRNEQYF
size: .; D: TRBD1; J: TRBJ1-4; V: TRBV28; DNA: TGTGCCAGCCTCAGGGGGCGTACCCGAAATGAAAAACTGTTTTTT; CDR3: CASLRGRTRNEKLFF
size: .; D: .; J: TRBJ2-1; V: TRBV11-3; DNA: TGTGCCAGCAGCTTAGTGCGAGAATCCGATGAGCAGTTCTTC; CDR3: CASSLVRESDEQFF
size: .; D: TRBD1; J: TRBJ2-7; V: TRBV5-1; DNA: TGCGCCAGCAGCTGGGACAGGGTTGGAAACGAGCAGTACTTC; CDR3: CASSWDRVGNEQYF
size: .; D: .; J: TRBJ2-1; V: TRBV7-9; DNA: TGTGCCATCCTCCGGAGTGATTTTTACAATGAGCAGTTCTTC; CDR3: CAILRSDFYNEQFF
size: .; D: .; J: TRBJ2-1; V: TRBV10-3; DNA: TGTGCCATCAGTGTGGGTGGGAGTTCCTACAATGAGCAGTTCTTC; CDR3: CAISVGGSSYNEQFF
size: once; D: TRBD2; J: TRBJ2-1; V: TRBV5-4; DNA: TGTGCCAGCAGCTATAGCGGGAGTCTAAATGAGCAGTTCTTC; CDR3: CASSYSGSLNEQFF
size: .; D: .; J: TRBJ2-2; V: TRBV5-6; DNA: TGTGCCAGCAGCTTTGGGCAGGTCACCGGGGAGCTGTTTTTT; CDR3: CASSFGQVTGELFF
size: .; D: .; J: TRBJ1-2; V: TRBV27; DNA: TGTGCCAGCAGTTTACGGTCCAACTATGGCTACACCTTC; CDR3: CASSLRSNYGYTF
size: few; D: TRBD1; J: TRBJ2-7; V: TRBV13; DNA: TGTGCCAGCAGCCCTAGACAGGGGACCTACGAGCAGTACTTC; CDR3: CASSPRQGTYEQYF
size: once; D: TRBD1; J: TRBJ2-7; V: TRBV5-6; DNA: TGTGCCAGCAGCTTCGGGACAGGGGCGGACCCCTACGAGCAGTACTTC; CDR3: CASSFGTGADPYEQYF
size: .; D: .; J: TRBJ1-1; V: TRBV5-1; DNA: TGCGCCAGCAGCGCAAGACGGACAATACTGAACACTGAAGCTTTCTTT; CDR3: CASSARRTILNTEAFF
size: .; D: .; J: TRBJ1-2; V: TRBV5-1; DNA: TGCGCCAGCAGCTTCCAGGGGTGGATCGACTATGGCTACACCTTC; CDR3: CASSFQGWIDYGYTF
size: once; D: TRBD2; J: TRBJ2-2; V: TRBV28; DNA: TGTGCCACCCAAGGGTGGACTAGCGGGAGGAGAACGGGCACCGGGGAGCTGTTTTTT; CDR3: CATQGWTSGRRTGTGELFF
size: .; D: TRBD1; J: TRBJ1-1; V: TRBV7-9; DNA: TGTGCCAGCAGCGACCCAGGGGGCCAAGCTTTCTTT; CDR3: CASSDPGGQAFF
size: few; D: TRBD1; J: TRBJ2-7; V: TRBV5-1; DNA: TGCGCCAGCAGCTCGGGACAGCCACCCTACGAGCAGTACTTC; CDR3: CASSSGQPPYEQYF
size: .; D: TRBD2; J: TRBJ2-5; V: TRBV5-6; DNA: TGTGCCAGCAGTCAGAGACTAGCGGGTTTCCAAGAGACCCAGTACTTC; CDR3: CASSQRLAGFQETQYF
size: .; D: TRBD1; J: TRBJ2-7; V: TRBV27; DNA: TGTGCCAGCAGCCTGGGGGACAGGATCTCCGAGCAGTACTTC; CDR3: CASSLGDRISEQYF
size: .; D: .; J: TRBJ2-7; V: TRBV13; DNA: TGTGCCAGCAGCTTAGCCCCTAGGGGCTCCTACGAGCAGTACTTC; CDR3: CASSLAPRGSYEQYF
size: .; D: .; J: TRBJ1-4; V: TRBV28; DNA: TGTGCCAGCAGTTATCAGGGTAATGAAAAACTGTTTTTT; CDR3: CASSYQGNEKLFF
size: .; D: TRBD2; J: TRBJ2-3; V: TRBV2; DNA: TGTGCCAGCAGTGAGGCTAGCGGGAGTTTCACAGATACGCAGTATTTT; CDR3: CASSEASGSFTDTQYF
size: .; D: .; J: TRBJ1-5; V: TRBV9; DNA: TGTGCCAGCAGCTCCACAGGAGCGAGCAATCAGCCCCAGCATTTT; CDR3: CASSSTGASNQPQHF
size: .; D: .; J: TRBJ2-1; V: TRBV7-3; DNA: TGTGCCAGCAGCTCAGGCAACAATGAGCAGTTCTTC; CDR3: CASSSGNNEQFF
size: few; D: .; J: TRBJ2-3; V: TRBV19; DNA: TGTGCCAGTAGTCCGACAGTCACAGATACGCAGTATTTT; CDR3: CASSPTVTDTQYF
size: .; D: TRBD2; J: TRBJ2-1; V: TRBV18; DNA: TGTGCCAGCTCACCAAGGGCTAGCGGGGTCCGGGGGGAGCAGTTCTTC; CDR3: CASSPRASGVRGEQFF
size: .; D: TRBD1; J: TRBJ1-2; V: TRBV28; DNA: TGTGCCAGCAGTTTTACAGGGGACTATGGCTACACCTTC; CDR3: CASSFTGDYGYTF
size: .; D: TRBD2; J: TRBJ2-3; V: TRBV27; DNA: TGTGCCAGCACTCCCGGGACTAGCGGGAGGGATACGCAGTATTTT; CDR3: CASTPGTSGRDTQYF
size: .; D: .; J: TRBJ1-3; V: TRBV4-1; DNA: TGCGCCAGCAGCCAAGATATTAATAATTCTGGAAACACCATATATTTT; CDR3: CASSQDINNSGNTIYF
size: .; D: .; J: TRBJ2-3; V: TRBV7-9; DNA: TGTGCCAGCAGCCACGCTACGCTTTCCTCAGGGACAGATACGCAGTATTTT; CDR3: CASSHATLSSGTDTQYF
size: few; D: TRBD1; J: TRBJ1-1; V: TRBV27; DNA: TGTGCCAGCAGTTTACGGGACAGGGGTGTCGGCACTGAAGCTTTCTTT; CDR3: CASSLRDRGVGTEAFF